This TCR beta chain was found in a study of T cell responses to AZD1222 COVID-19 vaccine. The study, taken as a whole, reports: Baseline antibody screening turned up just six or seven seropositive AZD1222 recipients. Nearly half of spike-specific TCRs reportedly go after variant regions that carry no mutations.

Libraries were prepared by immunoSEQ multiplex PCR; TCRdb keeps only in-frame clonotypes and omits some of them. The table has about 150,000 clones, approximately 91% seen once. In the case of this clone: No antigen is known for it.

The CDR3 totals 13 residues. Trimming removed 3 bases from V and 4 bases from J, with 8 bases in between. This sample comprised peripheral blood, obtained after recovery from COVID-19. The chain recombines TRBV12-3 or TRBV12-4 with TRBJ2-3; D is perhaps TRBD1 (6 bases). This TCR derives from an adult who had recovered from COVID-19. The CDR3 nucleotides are TGTGCCAGCAGTTTGGGGGCCTCAGATACGCAGTATTTT. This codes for CASSLGASDTQYF.